This T cell receptor (beta chain) was documented in a study of response to subunit inactivated influenza vaccine listed by TCRdb under 2018. Background on the whole study: To follow how T cells responded to a trivalent subunit inactivated influenza vaccine, the researchers relied on deep quantitative profiling of the T cell receptor repertoire. Here is what the overall study found, with its caveats: It was suggested by the authors that each seasonal influenza vaccination may recruit only a limited number of new T cells.

Library preparation used RT-PCR. TCRdb lists the instrument as Illumina HiSeq 2500. In TCRdb, the public reads were trimmed at Q25 with fastp and aligned with MiXCR, with productive beta chains retained. Rows are combined by CDR3 protein, so each entry shows the most common genes and DNA. This sample comprises over 750,000 distinct CDR3 sequences, 21% of them detected only once. The ten largest clonotypes hold more than 8.5% of the sample. This clonotype was detected only a few times. This receptor's antigen is unknown. Qualities for individual bases were not recorded, and no much larger clone is one base off. At the junction V is shortened by 5 bases and J by 4 bases, with 15 bases in between. The CDR3 starts with the cysteine, ends with the phenylalanine, and has 14 residues. Just the 42-base CDR3 DNA is kept, in frame starting at base 1. The germline V gene specifies SGHDT as CDR1 and YYEEEE as CDR2.

This clonotype was sampled from a man between 45 and 60 years old who received an inactivated influenza vaccine. Donor details come from another sample of the same person, matched by shared clones. Source: PBMCs from blood, taken around 5 days after vaccination. Recombination connected TRBV5-6 to TRBJ1-1; TRBD1 might be the D gene, on 6 matching bases. The CDR3: CASSPDGRGTEAFF. The DNA sequence is TGTGCCAGCAGTCCCGACGGCAGGGGCACTGAAGCTTTCTTT.